Sequencing of this TCR beta chain was carried out in a study of T cell responses to AZD1222 COVID-19 vaccine (dated by TCRdb to 2020 to 2022). Notes on the research overall: Because spike-specific TCR depth and breadth did not differ between the two schedules, AZD1222 recipients who got a second dose at roughly 4 weeks were pooled with those who got a second dose at roughly 12 weeks. A total of 233 trial participants underwent TCR sequencing, of whom 200 to 220 had received two doses of AZD1222 and about 25 had received two doses of the MenACWY control vaccine. Trial participants were enrolled by age into 18-55, 56-69 and 70-plus year subgroups, with approximately 150, 28 and 58 TCR-sequenced participants respectively. Broad study findings and their caveats: Participants were mostly white British, with more females than males. The authors suggested clonal diversity may have been underestimated. Epitopes outside the regions mutated in the B.1.351 and B.1.1.7 variants were reportedly recognized by nearly half of the unique spike-specific TCRs. The 56-69-year group was small, and its depth increase did not reach significance, likely because of low power. CD4 TCRs associated with the vaccine covered the entire spike protein, and the dominant responses were in regions 160-218 and 743-854. After two AZD1222 doses, both the breadth and the depth of spike-specific TCRs were significantly higher than at day 0 and than in MenACWY recipients. Because no samples from the day 14 peak response were available, repertoires could be characterized only after the peak T cell response. Conclusions about previously exposed vaccinees were limited because only a handful of AZD1222 recipients were SARS-CoV-2 seropositive at baseline.

V trim: 4 bases; J trim: 5 bases; unmatched bases: 12. From the cysteine up to the phenylalanine, the CDR3 has a length of 18 residues. The entry retains the CDR3 DNA only, 54 bases that are in frame from base 1. CDR1 is given as SGHRS and CDR2 as YFSETQ, both from the germline V gene. The CDR3 regions of human TCRbeta chains were analyzed by immunosequencing. The paper's data handling went like this. TCRs in the repertoires were compared against a reference library of SARS-CoV-2-specific TCRs that had been generated with the MIRA antigen-specificity platform. Breadth was defined as the fraction of unique TCRs that were SARS-CoV-2-associated, and depth was defined as the fraction of total T cells that were SARS-CoV-2-associated. Using the MIRA data, every spike-specific TCR was mapped to the spike region that the TCR reacted to and assigned to either a CD4 or a CD8 class. Log10-transformed breadth and depth values were compared by one-way ANOVA with Sidak's multiple comparisons tests. Imported from immuneACCESS, the table was reduced by TCRdb to in-frame sequences with V and J called. These copies leave out some clones; in studies compared against another copy, an unresolved V gene accounts for under half, and the cause of the remainder is not known. The V and J calls and clone size were taken over from that table, and D and trimming were inferred from the DNA. The sample table contains 150,000 to 200,000 clones; only one count was recorded for roughly 89% of them. 1.5% to 2% of the sample lies in the top ten.

Notes on this clone: What antigen it recognizes has not been identified. No base quality information exists; no much larger clone differs at one position.

What the time point label conveys for this sample: baseline before first vaccination. Vaccinee samples were obtained from the UK trials COV001 and COV002, which included a single-blind randomized controlled phase 2/3 trial of AZD1222 (ChAdOx1 nCoV-19) in healthy adults. Trial participant PBMC samples were collected at day 0 and day 28 after the second dose for TCRbeta chain sequencing. Here the chain combines TRBV5-1 and TRBJ1-4, with 12 central nucleotides matching TRBD1. The starting material was peripheral blood, obtained on day 0 of AZD1222 vaccination. This clonotype was obtained from an adult in good health. The sequenced DNA: TGCGCCAGCAGCCTGGGACAGGGGGCGCGAGGGGTCAATGAAAAACTGTTTTTT. The translation is CASSLGQGARGVNEKLFF.